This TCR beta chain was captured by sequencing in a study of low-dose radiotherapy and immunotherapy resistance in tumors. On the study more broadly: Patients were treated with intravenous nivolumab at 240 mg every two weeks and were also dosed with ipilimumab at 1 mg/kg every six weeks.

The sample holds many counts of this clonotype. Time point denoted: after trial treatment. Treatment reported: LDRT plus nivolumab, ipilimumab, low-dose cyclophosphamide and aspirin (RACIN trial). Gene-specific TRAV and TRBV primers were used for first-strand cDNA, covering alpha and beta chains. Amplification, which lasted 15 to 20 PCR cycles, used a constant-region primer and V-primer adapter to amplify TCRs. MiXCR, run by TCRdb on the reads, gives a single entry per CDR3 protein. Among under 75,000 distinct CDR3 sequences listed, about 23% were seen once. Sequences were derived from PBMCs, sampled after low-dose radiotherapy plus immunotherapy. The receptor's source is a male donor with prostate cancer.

The CDR3 nucleotides are TGTGCCAGCAGTTTTTGGCAGACGGACTACGAGCAGTACTTC. The encoded protein is CASSFWQTDYEQYF. This rearrangement joins TRBV28 to TRBJ2-7, with D uncertain. CDR3 length equals 14 residues. Trimming left V 3 bases short and J 3 bases short, with 12 bases between. Germline assignment: CDR1 MDHEN and CDR2 SYDVKM.